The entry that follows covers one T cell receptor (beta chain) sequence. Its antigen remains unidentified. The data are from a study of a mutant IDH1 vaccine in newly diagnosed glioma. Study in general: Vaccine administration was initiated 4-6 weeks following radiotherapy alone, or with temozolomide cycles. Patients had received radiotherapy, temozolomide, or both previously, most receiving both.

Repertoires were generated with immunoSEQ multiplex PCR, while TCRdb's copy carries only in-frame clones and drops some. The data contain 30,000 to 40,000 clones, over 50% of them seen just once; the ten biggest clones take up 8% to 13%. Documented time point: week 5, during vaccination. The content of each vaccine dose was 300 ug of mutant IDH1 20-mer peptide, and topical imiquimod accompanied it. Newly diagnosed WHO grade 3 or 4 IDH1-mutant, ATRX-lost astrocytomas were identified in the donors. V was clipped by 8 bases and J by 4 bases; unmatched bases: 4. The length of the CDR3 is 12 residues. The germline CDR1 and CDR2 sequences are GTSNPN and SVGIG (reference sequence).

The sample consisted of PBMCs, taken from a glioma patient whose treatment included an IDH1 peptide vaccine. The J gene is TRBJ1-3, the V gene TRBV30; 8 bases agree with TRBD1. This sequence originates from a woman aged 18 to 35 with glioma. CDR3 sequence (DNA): TGTGCCCGGACAGGGCTCGGAAACACCATATATTTT. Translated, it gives CARTGLGNTIYF.